These 3 T cell receptor beta chains originate from one sample sequenced in a study of CD8+ T cells in alopecia areata. The sample's treatment: oral pan-JAK inhibitor, 5-10 mg twice daily. Researchers took lesional scalp punch biopsies and peripheral blood from people who were alopecia areata patients. Extracted RNA was reverse transcribed, and the resulting cDNA served as sequencing template. Sequencing was performed with immunoSEQ multiplex PCR; in TCRdb, only in-frame clones are kept and a portion is missing. The table has fewer than 25,000 clones, 50% to 60% seen once. The material sequenced was skin, taken at week 4, from a patient treated with tofacitinib. The receptors derive from a human donor with alopecia areata.

This clone occurred once. At one boundary the junction diverges from the germline segment, which might be a read error. At the DNA level, this CDR3 is encoded by other sequences in the same sample as well. V gene TRBV19 combines with J gene TRBJ2-3; possibly TRBD1 for D (5 bases). The CDR3 sequence is 16 residues long. The germline CDR1 and CDR2 sequences are LNHDA and SQIVND (reference sequence). The CDR3 region is CASSIVRVSPPDTQYF. CDR3 DNA: TGTGCCAGTAGTATTGTCAGGGTCAGCCCCCCAGACACGCAGTATTTT.

The chain carries TRBV29-1 and TRBJ1-2; D may be TRBD1 (5 bases). CDR1 and CDR2 from the germline V gene are SQVTM and ANQGSEA. This CDR3 comprises 14 residues. The V gene lost 3 bases and the J gene lost 4 bases, with 15 bases spanning the gap. CDR3 sequence: CSVEIWQGPYGYTF. DNA of the CDR3: TGCAGCGTTGAGATCTGGCAGGGTCCCTATGGCTACACCTTC.

The genes are TRBV5-1 and TRBJ1-4; TRBD1 agrees at 7 bases. CDR1 SGHRS and CDR2 YFSETQ come from the germline V gene. The CDR3 is 14 amino acids. V dropped 7 bases and J dropped 3; count of bases not matched to a gene: 6. CDR3 sequence: CASGPQGSNEKLFF. CDR3 in DNA: TGCGCCAGCGGACCACAGGGGTCTAATGAAAAACTGTTTTTT.